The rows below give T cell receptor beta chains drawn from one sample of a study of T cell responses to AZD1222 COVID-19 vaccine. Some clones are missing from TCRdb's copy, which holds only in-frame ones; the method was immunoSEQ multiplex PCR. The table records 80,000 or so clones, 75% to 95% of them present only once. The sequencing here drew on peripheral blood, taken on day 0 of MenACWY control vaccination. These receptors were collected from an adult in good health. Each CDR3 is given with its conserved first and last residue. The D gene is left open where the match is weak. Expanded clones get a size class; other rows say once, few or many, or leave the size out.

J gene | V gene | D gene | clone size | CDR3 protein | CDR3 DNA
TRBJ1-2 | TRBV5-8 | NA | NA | CASSLWEPNYGYTF | TGTGCCAGCAGCTTGTGGGAACCTAACTATGGCTACACCTTC
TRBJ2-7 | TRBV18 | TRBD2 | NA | CASSPAAGADYEQYF | TGTGCCAGCTCACCTGCAGCGGGAGCCGACTACGAGCAGTACTTC
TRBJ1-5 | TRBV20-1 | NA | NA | CSASEFLGSNQPQHF | TGCAGTGCTAGTGAATTTCTGGGTAGCAATCAGCCCCAGCATTTT
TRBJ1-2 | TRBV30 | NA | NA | CAWSLQTGHNYGYTF | TGTGCCTGGAGTCTTCAAACAGGGCACAACTATGGCTACACCTTC
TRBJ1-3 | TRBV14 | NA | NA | CASSQGLSGTGNTIYF | TGTGCCAGCAGCCAAGGGCTTTCAGGAACTGGAAACACCATATATTTT
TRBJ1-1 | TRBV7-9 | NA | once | CASSLNGLNTEAFF | TGTGCCAGCAGCTTAAACGGACTGAACACTGAAGCTTTCTTT
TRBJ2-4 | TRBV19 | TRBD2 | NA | CASSPSGRAKNIQYF | TGTGCCAGTAGTCCTAGCGGGAGAGCCAAAAACATTCAGTACTTC
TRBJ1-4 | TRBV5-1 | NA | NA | CASSLVRGLDDNEKLFF | TGCGCCAGCAGCTTGGTACGGGGGTTGGACGATAATGAAAAACTGTTTTTT
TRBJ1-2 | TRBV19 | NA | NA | CASRGPGRAARGYTF | TGTGCCAGTAGGGGACCGGGACGGGCTGCGAGAGGCTACACCTTC
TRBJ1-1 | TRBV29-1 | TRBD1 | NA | CSGLGQANTEAFF | TGCAGCGGACTAGGACAGGCCAACACTGAAGCTTTCTTT
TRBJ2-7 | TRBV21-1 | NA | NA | CASSKVITGTGEQYF | TGTGCCAGCAGCAAAGTGATAACCGGGACAGGGGAGCAGTACTTC
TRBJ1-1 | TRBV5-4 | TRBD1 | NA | CASSDGQGNTEAFF | TGTGCCAGCAGCGACGGACAGGGGAACACTGAAGCTTTCTTT
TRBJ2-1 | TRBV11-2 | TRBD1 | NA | CASSRDRLGNEQFF | TGTGCCAGCAGCCGGGACAGACTGGGCAATGAGCAGTTCTTC
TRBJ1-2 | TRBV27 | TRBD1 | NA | CASSLSGGAWYGYTF | TGTGCCAGCAGTTTATCAGGGGGCGCGTGGTATGGCTACACCTTC
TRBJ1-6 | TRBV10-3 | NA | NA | CAIFPPKEGF | TGTGCCATCTTTCCCCCTAAAGAGGGGTTT
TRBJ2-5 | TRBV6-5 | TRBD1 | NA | CASRITGGYQETQYF | TGTGCCAGCAGAATTACAGGGGGCTACCAAGAGACCCAGTACTTC
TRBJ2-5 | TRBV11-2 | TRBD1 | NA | CASSITGGGQETQYF | TGTGCCAGCAGCATAACAGGGGGCGGTCAAGAGACCCAGTACTTC
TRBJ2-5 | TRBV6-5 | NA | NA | CASGPGRTQETQYF | TGTGCCAGCGGACCGGGACGGACCCAAGAGACCCAGTACTTC
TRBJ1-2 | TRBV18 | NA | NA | CASSPSQWGDGYTF | TGTGCCAGCTCACCCTCGCAGTGGGGAGATGGCTACACCTTC
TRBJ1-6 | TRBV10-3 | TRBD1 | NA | CAISAGQDNSPLHF | TGTGCCATCAGCGCGGGACAGGATAATTCACCCCTCCACTTT
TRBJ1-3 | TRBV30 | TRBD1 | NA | CAWTRGSGNTIYF | TGTGCCTGGACCAGGGGGTCTGGAAACACCATATATTTT
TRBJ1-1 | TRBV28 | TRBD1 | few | CASSKQGAKNTEAFF | TGTGCCAGCAGTAAACAGGGGGCAAAGAACACTGAAGCTTTCTTT
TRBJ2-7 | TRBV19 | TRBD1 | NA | CASTGTGAHEQYF | TGTGCCAGCACCGGGACAGGAGCCCACGAGCAGTACTTC
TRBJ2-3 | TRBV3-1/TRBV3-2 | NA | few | CASSQGEGAHTDTQYF | TGTGCCAGCAGCCAAGGGGAAGGGGCACACACAGATACGCAGTATTTT
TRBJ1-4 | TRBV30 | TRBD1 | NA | CAWSPGQGGDWEKLFF | TGTGCCTGGAGCCCGGGACAGGGAGGAGATTGGGAAAAACTGTTTTTT
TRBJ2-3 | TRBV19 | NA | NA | CASRSTDTQYF | TGTGCCAGTCGGAGCACAGATACGCAGTATTTT
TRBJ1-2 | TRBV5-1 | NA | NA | CASSLGGGLDGYTF | TGCGCCAGCAGCTTGGGAGGGGGGCTAGATGGCTACACCTTC
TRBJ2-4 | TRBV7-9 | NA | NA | CASSAPGPKNIQYF | TGTGCCAGCAGCGCACCAGGGCCCAAAAACATTCAGTACTTC
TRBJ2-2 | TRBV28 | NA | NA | CASSLDSLPGELFF | TGTGCCAGCAGTTTAGACAGTCTCCCCGGGGAGCTGTTTTTT
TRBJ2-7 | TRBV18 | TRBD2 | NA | CASSPLSRGVSYEQYF | TGTGCCAGCTCACCACTGTCCCGGGGGGTTTCCTACGAGCAGTACTTC
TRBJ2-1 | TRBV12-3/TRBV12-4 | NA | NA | CASSFLGGEQFF | TGTGCCAGCAGTTTCTTGGGGGGCGAGCAGTTCTTC
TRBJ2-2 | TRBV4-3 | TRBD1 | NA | CASSAHRGQAGELFF | TGCGCCAGCAGCGCCCACAGGGGGCAAGCCGGGGAGCTGTTTTTT
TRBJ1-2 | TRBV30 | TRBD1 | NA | CAWSPNRGYGYTF | TGTGCCTGGAGCCCGAACAGGGGCTATGGCTACACCTTC
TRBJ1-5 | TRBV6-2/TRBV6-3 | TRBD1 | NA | CASSRGQGSNQPQHF | TGTGCCAGCAGTCGAGGACAGGGGAGCAATCAGCCCCAGCATTTT
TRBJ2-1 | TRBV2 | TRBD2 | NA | CASSAEAGGDEFF | TGTGCCAGCAGTGCGGAAGCGGGAGGAGATGAGTTCTTC
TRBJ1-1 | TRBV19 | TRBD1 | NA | CASSIDPFDRGPRTEAFF | TGTGCCAGTAGTATAGACCCGTTCGACAGGGGGCCGAGAACTGAAGCTTTCTTT
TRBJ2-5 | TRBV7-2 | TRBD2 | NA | CASSLRAGEETQYF | TGTGCCAGCAGCTTAAGAGCGGGAGAAGAGACCCAGTACTTC